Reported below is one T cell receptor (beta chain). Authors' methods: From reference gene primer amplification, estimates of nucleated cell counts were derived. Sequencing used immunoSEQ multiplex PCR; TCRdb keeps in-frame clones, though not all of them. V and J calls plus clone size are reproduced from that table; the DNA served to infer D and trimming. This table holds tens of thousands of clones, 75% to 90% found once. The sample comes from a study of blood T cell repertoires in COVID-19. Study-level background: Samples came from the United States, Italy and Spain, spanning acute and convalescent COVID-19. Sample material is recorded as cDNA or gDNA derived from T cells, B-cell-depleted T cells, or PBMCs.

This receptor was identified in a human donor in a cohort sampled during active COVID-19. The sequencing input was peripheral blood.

The CDR3 nucleotides are TGCGCCAGCAGCTTGTCCAGCGGGAAGTACAATGAGCAGTTCTTC. It specifies CASSLSSGKYNEQFF. The rearrangement uses TRBV5-1 and TRBJ2-1; TRBD2 matches 7 bases. The germline gives CDR1 SGHRS, CDR2 YFSETQ. The trim removed 1 base at V and 4 bases at J, leaving 5 bases unmatched. The CDR3 length is 15 residues.